The rows below give T cell receptor beta chains drawn from one sample of a study of cytotoxic CD8 clonotypes in ibrutinib-treated CLL. Sequencing used immunoSEQ multiplex PCR; TCRdb keeps in-frame clones, though not all of them. The sample includes approximately 330,000 clones, around four fifths of them seen just once. The sequencing here drew on PBMCs, taken before ibrutinib treatment. The source of these receptors is a human donor with chronic lymphocytic leukemia. CDR3s include the opening cysteine and the closing phenylalanine or tryptophan. D genes are given only for firm matches. A row's size may be missing; if present it is once, few, many or a size class.

19 | TRBJ2-2 | TRBV7-9 | NA | TRBD2 | CASSQVYASPIAGTGELFF | TGTGCCAGCAGCCAAGTCTATGCCTCTCCGATAGCGGGGACCGGGGAGCTGTTTTTT
16 | TRBJ2-3 | TRBV6-4 | NA | TRBD1 | CASSDRRTGGVDTQYF | TGTGCCAGCAGTGATCGGCGGACAGGGGGTGTTGATACGCAGTATTTT
14 | TRBJ1-1 | TRBV27 | NA | NA | CASRRGGRNTEAFF | TGTGCCAGCAGACGAGGTGGGAGGAACACTGAAGCTTTCTTT
14 | TRBJ1-5 | TRBV4-2 | NA | NA | CASSQLGRDQPQHF | TGTGCCAGCAGCCAATTAGGGAGGGATCAGCCCCAGCATTTT
15 | TRBJ2-7 | TRBV6-5 | NA | NA | CASSYDQSLGWEQYF | TGTGCCAGCAGTTACGACCAGAGTCTTGGTTGGGAGCAGTACTTC
13 | TRBJ1-2 | TRBV5-1 | NA | NA | CASSVDSYNGYTF | TGCGCCAGCAGCGTGGACAGTTATAATGGCTACACCTTC
17 | TRBJ1-2 | TRBV2 | NA | NA | CASSEEGGAILLYGYTF | TGTGCCAGCAGTGAAGAAGGGGGGGCCATACTTCTGTATGGCTACACCTTC
14 | TRBJ2-7 | TRBV30 | NA | TRBD2 | CAWERLAGTYEQYF | TGTGCCTGGGAACGACTAGCGGGAACCTACGAGCAGTACTTC
16 | TRBJ2-7 | TRBV4-1 | NA | NA | CASSQWKAEGEYEQYF | TGCGCCAGCAGCCAATGGAAAGCGGAGGGGGAGTACGAGCAGTACTTC
13 | TRBJ2-7 | TRBV2 | NA | NA | CASSEADSLEQYF | TGTGCCAGCAGTGAAGCGGATAGTCTCGAGCAGTACTTC
14 | TRBJ1-1 | TRBV10-2 | NA | NA | CASTPGTSGTEAFF | TGCGCCAGCACCCCTGGGACCTCGGGAACTGAAGCTTTCTTT
13 | TRBJ2-2 | TRBV29-1 | NA | NA | CSASGLNTGELFF | TGCAGCGCCTCGGGACTCAACACCGGGGAGCTGTTTTTT
14 | TRBJ2-7 | TRBV7-2 | NA | NA | CASSLDWTSYEQYF | TGTGCCAGCAGCTTAGATTGGACTTCATACGAGCAGTACTTC
15 | TRBJ2-1 | TRBV7-8 | NA | NA | CASSAPGPPEGGQFF | TGTGCCAGCAGCGCCCCAGGGCCCCCCGAAGGTGGGCAGTTCTTC
15 | TRBJ2-2 | TRBV5-1 | NA | NA | CASSLESTYTGELFF | TGCGCCAGCAGCTTGGAGTCCACGTACACCGGGGAGCTGTTTTTT
15 | TRBJ2-3 | TRBV5-1 | once | TRBD2 | CASSTSGTETDTQYF | TGCGCCAGCAGCACTAGCGGGACTGAGACAGATACGCAGTATTTT
17 | TRBJ2-1 | TRBV28 | NA | TRBD1 | CASSLLVGTGGYNEQFF | TGTGCCAGCAGTTTATTAGTCGGGACAGGGGGCTATAATGAGCAGTTCTTC
13 | TRBJ1-5 | TRBV6-5 | NA | NA | CASRRWNNQPQHF | TGTGCCAGCAGACGGTGGAACAATCAGCCCCAGCATTTT
12 | TRBJ1-2 | TRBV29-1 | NA | TRBD1 | CSVVAGGFGYTF | TGCAGCGTTGTGGCAGGGGGCTTTGGCTACACCTTC
14 | TRBJ2-2 | TRBV7-7 | NA | NA | CASSLGRNTGELFF | TGTGCCAGCAGCCTCGGGCGGAACACCGGGGAGCTGTTTTTT
13 | TRBJ2-3 | TRBV7-9 | NA | NA | CASSLSGADTQYF | TGTGCCAGCAGCCTATCAGGGGCAGATACGCAGTATTTT
9 | TRBJ1-1 | TRBV29-1 | NA | NA | CSVGRWAFF | TGCAGCGTTGGCCGGTGGGCTTTCTTT
14 | TRBJ1-4 | TRBV15 | NA | NA | CATSRDYGVEKLFF | TGTGCCACCAGCAGAGATTATGGGGTAGAAAAACTGTTTTTT
14 | TRBJ2-5 | TRBV10-2 | few | TRBD2 | CASSGRGNRETQYF | TGCGCCAGCAGTGGGCGGGGGAACCGGGAGACCCAGTACTTC
15 | TRBJ2-7 | TRBV4-3 | NA | TRBD2 | CASSQWASGRSEQYF | TGCGCCAGCAGCCAATGGGCTAGCGGGAGAAGTGAGCAGTACTTC
17 | TRBJ2-3 | TRBV21-1 | NA | NA | CASSPWTGRKGTDTQYF | TGTGCCAGCAGCCCTTGGACAGGTCGAAAGGGGACAGATACGCAGTATTTT
14 | TRBJ1-5 | TRBV7-9 | NA | TRBD1 | CASSPDRGGQPQHF | TGTGCCAGCAGCCCGGACAGGGGGGGTCAGCCCCAGCATTTT
12 | TRBJ1-5 | TRBV28 | few | NA | CASTDPHQPQHF | TGTGCCAGCACCGACCCCCATCAGCCCCAGCATTTT
14 | TRBJ1-2 | TRBV13 | NA | NA | CASSLGRRNYGYTF | TGTGCCAGCAGCTTAGGCAGGAGAAACTATGGCTACACCTTC
17 | TRBJ1-2 | TRBV19 | NA | NA | CASSIPGSGRANYGYTF | TGTGCCAGTAGTATTCCCGGGTCAGGCAGAGCTAACTATGGCTACACCTTC
15 | TRBJ2-7 | TRBV4-3 | NA | TRBD2 | CASRRLAGGVYEQYF | TGCGCCAGCAGAAGACTAGCGGGGGGAGTCTACGAGCAGTACTTC
17 | TRBJ1-3 | TRBV4-2 | NA | NA | CASSQVQWLGSGNTIYF | TGTGCCAGCAGCCAAGTCCAGTGGTTGGGCTCTGGAAACACCATATATTTT
15 | TRBJ1-5 | TRBV4-2 | NA | NA | CASSQGEGSNQPQHF | TGTGCCAGCAGCCAAGGCGAGGGAAGCAATCAGCCCCAGCATTTT
19 | TRBJ2-5 | TRBV7-3 | NA | NA | CASSLSGYTPGGWSGTQYF | TGTGCCAGCAGCTTATCCGGATATACCCCCGGCGGCTGGTCCGGGACCCAGTACTTC
12 | TRBJ1-4 | TRBV7-2 | NA | NA | CASSLPAEKLFF | TGTGCCAGCAGCTTACCTGCTGAAAAACTGTTTTTT
18 | TRBJ2-5 | TRBV4-3 | NA | NA | CASSQEGRVGNREETQYF | TGCGCCAGCAGCCAAGAGGGTAGGGTGGGGAATCGCGAGGAGACCCAGTACTTC
16 | TRBJ1-1 | TRBV28 | NA | NA | CASSSNRQDQDTEAFF | TGTGCCAGCAGTTCAAACCGACAGGACCAGGACACTGAAGCTTTCTTT
13 | TRBJ1-1 | TRBV13 | NA | NA | CASSSGQNTEAFF | TGTGCCAGCAGCTCGGGACAGAACACTGAAGCTTTCTTT
15 | TRBJ1-1 | TRBV28 | NA | NA | CASTPEGPMNTEAFF | TGTGCCAGCACCCCTGAAGGACCCATGAACACTGAAGCTTTCTTT
16 | TRBJ2-7 | TRBV5-5 | NA | TRBD2 | CASSWRGSREVDEQYF | TGTGCCAGCAGCTGGAGGGGTTCGCGGGAGGTCGACGAGCAGTACTTC
16 | TRBJ2-2 | TRBV19 | NA | NA | CASSIRDGRVTGELFF | TGTGCCAGTAGTATACGGGACGGCCGGGTTACCGGGGAGCTGTTTTTT
15 | TRBJ2-7 | TRBV7-9 | NA | TRBD1 | CASSLEGTGPYEQYF | TGTGCCAGCAGCTTAGAAGGGACAGGCCCTTACGAGCAGTACTTC
16 | TRBJ2-1 | TRBV25-1 | NA | TRBD2 | CASSEWRLAGVGEQFF | TGTGCCAGCAGTGAATGGAGACTAGCGGGAGTCGGAGAGCAGTTCTTC
18 | TRBJ2-3 | TRBV9 | NA | TRBD2 | CASSVGVTSGRAADTQYF | TGTGCCAGCAGCGTAGGGGTAACTAGCGGGAGGGCGGCAGATACGCAGTATTTT
12 | TRBJ1-5 | TRBV15 | few | NA | CATSGRGQPQHF | TGTGCCACCAGCGGGAGGGGGCAGCCCCAGCATTTT
15 | TRBJ2-1 | TRBV13 | NA | TRBD2 | CASSLGLAGDGEQFF | TGTGCCAGCAGCTTAGGACTAGCGGGAGACGGTGAGCAGTTCTTC
14 | TRBJ1-2 | TRBV29-1 | few | TRBD1 | CSATPDRGEGGYTF | TGCAGCGCCACTCCGGACAGGGGGGAGGGTGGCTACACCTTC
16 | TRBJ2-1 | TRBV5-1 | NA | TRBD2 | CASSLTGTSGYNEQFF | TGCGCCAGCAGCTTAACCGGGACTAGCGGCTACAATGAGCAGTTCTTC
10 | TRBJ2-7 | TRBV29-1 | NA | TRBD2 | CSVWEGEQYF | TGCAGCGTTTGGGAGGGCGAGCAGTACTTC
19 | TRBJ2-1 | TRBV28 | NA | TRBD2 | CASSSRLAGVTRFYNEQFF | TGTGCCAGCAGCTCCCGACTAGCGGGAGTGACCCGTTTCTACAATGAGCAGTTCTTC